This T cell receptor (beta chain) is from a study of blood T cell repertoires in COVID-19. Overall study: T cells, B-cell-depleted T cells, or PBMCs supplied cDNA or gDNA.

The V segment lost 7 bases and the J segment 5 bases; nucleotides outside the gene matches: 4. The V gene's germline CDR1 is WNHNN and CDR2 SYGVQD (reference sequence). The CDR3 sequence is 13 residues long. Assay used: immunoSEQ multiplex PCR; TCRdb lists only in-frame clones, some missing. The data contain about 340,000 clones, 70% to 90% of them singletons. The sample holds a few counts of this clone. The chain has TRBV10-1 and TRBJ1-5; 8 positions match TRBD1. What was sequenced was PBMCs or T cells enriched from blood (not recorded which). The source of this sequence is a woman in her thirties or forties with acute COVID-19. In nucleotides, the CDR3 is TGCGCCAGCAAGAAGGACAGGGATCAGCCCCAGCATTTT. Its protein product is CASKKDRDQPQHF.